Listed below are T cell receptor beta chains from one sample, sequenced in a study of neurological immune-mediated disorders. In TCRdb, the 5' RACE reads were re-called with MiXCR into one record per CDR3 protein. Of 35,000 to 40,000 distinct CDR3 sequences in the sample, roughly 7% were seen once. Sequencing was performed on PBMCs. The receptors derive from a woman between 40 and 55 years old in good health. Each CDR3 is given with its conserved first and last residue. The D gene is left open where the match is weak. Rows may omit the clone size; those that give it use once, few, many or a size class.

CSVIRIDYNEQFF | TGCAGCGTAATCCGCATTGATTACAATGAGCAGTTCTTC | many | TRBJ2-1 | - | TRBV29-1
CASSSGYSGANVLTF | TGTGCCAGCAGCTCAGGGTACTCTGGGGCCAACGTCCTGACTTTC | many | TRBJ2-6 | - | TRBV12-3/TRBV12-4
CASRAPGGMFF | TGTGCCAGCAGGGCCCCCGGAGGTATGTTCTTC | many | TRBJ2-1 | - | TRBV27
CASSLREMIYGYTF | TGTGCCAGCAGCTTAAGGGAGATGATCTATGGCTACACCTTC | - | TRBJ1-2 | - | TRBV7-2
CASSLEGREQFF | TGTGCCAGCAGCTTAGAGGGTCGAGAGCAGTTCTTC | many | TRBJ2-1 | - | TRBV7-9
CASALGNQPQHF | TGTGCTAGTGCCCTGGGCAATCAGCCCCAGCATTTT | many | TRBJ1-5 | - | TRBV12-5
CSARVAGARTSGANVLTF | TGCAGTGCTAGAGTAGCAGGGGCCCGAACCTCTGGGGCCAACGTCCTGACTTTC | many | TRBJ2-6 | - | TRBV20-1
CASSLGPRDGGRTQYF | TGTGCCAGCAGCCTAGGCCCGCGGGACGGCGGTCGAACCCAGTACTTC | many | TRBJ2-5 | - | TRBV7-6
CASSLTGLSNYGYTF | TGTGCCAGCAGCTTGACAGGACTCTCTAACTATGGCTACACCTTC | many | TRBJ1-2 | - | TRBV7-9
CASNSPGEPTDTQYF | TGTGCCAGCAATTCCCCGGGGGAACCCACAGATACGCAGTATTTT | many | TRBJ2-3 | - | TRBV12-3/TRBV12-4
CASSTLEGASRELFF | TGTGCCAGCAGTACCCTGGAGGGGGCGAGCCGGGAGCTGTTTTTT | many | TRBJ2-2 | - | TRBV27
CASSLATPREQYF | TGTGCCAGCAGCTTAGCTACTCCCCGCGAGCAGTACTTC | many | TRBJ2-7 | - | TRBV7-9
CASSFLFDTEAFF | TGCGCCAGCAGCTTTTTGTTCGACACTGAAGCTTTCTTT | many | TRBJ1-1 | - | TRBV5-1
CAAKGDLNSPLHF | TGTGCCGCCAAGGGGGACCTTAATTCACCCCTCCACTTT | many | TRBJ1-6 | - | TRBV28
CASSLGFNNEQFF | TGCGCCAGCAGCTTGGGATTTAACAATGAGCAGTTCTTC | many | TRBJ2-1 | - | TRBV5-1
CASSPGQRLYEQYF | TGTGCCAGCAGTCCGGGACAGCGTCTCTACGAGCAGTACTTC | many | TRBJ2-7 | TRBD1 | TRBV2
CASTARGLAGGTGELFF | TGTGCCAGCACCGCTCGGGGGCTAGCGGGAGGCACCGGGGAGCTGTTTTTT | few | TRBJ2-2 | TRBD2 | TRBV7-9
CASSWWKTGELFF | TGTGCCAGCAGTTGGTGGAAAACCGGGGAGCTGTTTTTT | many | TRBJ2-2 | - | TRBV27
CASSQAAGGNTGELFF | TGCGCCAGCAGCCAAGCAGCGGGGGGGAACACCGGGGAGCTGTTTTTT | many | TRBJ2-2 | TRBD2 | TRBV4-1
CATKTFSGANVLTF | TGTGCCACCAAGACCTTCTCTGGGGCCAACGTCCTGACTTTC | many | TRBJ2-6 | - | TRBV28
CASSLGSNQPQHF | TGCGCCAGCAGCTTGGGGAGCAATCAGCCCCAGCATTTT | many | TRBJ1-5 | - | TRBV5-1
CASSPSRTGDGRAFF | TGTGCCAGCTCACCTTCTCGGACAGGGGACGGTAGAGCTTTCTTT | many | TRBJ1-1 | TRBD1 | TRBV18
CASSLAGATLAKNIQYF | TGTGCCAGCAGTTTAGCAGGGGCCACCTTAGCCAAAAACATTCAGTACTTC | many | TRBJ2-4 | - | TRBV27
CASSPKEGGSFDTQYF | TGTGCCAGCAGCCCCAAAGAAGGGGGCTCGTTTGATACGCAGTATTTT | many | TRBJ2-3 | TRBD1 | TRBV9
CASSLEESYGYNEQFF | TGTGCCAGCAGCTTGGAGGAATCGTACGGGTACAATGAGCAGTTCTTC | many | TRBJ2-1 | - | TRBV5-6
CASSLVPRGNQPQHF | TGTGCCAGCAGCTTAGTTCCTAGGGGCAATCAGCCCCAGCATTTT | many | TRBJ1-5 | - | TRBV7-2
CATSRGPEPGAAFF | TGTGCCACCAGCAGAGGCCCCGAGCCAGGGGCAGCTTTCTTT | many | TRBJ1-1 | - | TRBV15
CASSPLDPRSYNEQFF | TGTGCCAGCAGCCCACTAGACCCTCGCTCCTACAATGAGCAGTTCTTC | many | TRBJ2-1 | - | TRBV14
CATLDYGTGGTYEQYF | TGTGCCACCCTCGACTACGGGACCGGAGGGACCTACGAGCAGTACTTC | many | TRBJ2-7 | - | TRBV7-9
CSALTSAINEQFF | TGCAGCGCTCTGACTAGCGCGATCAATGAGCAGTTCTTC | many | TRBJ2-1 | TRBD2 | TRBV29-1
CAISGTGGIQYF | TGTGCCATCAGTGGGACAGGGGGCATTCAGTACTTC | many | TRBJ2-4 | TRBD1 | TRBV10-3
CASSHGLTGQPQHF | TGTGCCAGCAGTCACGGCCTCACCGGTCAGCCCCAGCATTTT | many | TRBJ1-5 | - | TRBV6-5
CASSQATGSGTDTQYF | TGTGCCAGCAGCCAGGCGACAGGGTCGGGCACAGATACGCAGTATTTT | many | TRBJ2-3 | TRBD1 | TRBV4-2
CSASDSRGIYEQYF | TGCAGTGCCTCCGACAGCCGGGGAATCTACGAGCAGTACTTC | many | TRBJ2-7 | - | TRBV20-1
CASSTSGTNTGELFF | TGCGCCAGCAGTACTAGCGGCACAAACACCGGGGAGCTGTTTTTT | many | TRBJ2-2 | TRBD2 | TRBV5-1
CASSLSPGRQETQYF | TGTGCCAGCAGCTTGAGTCCAGGGAGGCAAGAGACCCAGTACTTC | few | TRBJ2-5 | - | TRBV5-6
CASSMGQRTDTQYF | TGCGCCAGCAGCATGGGACAGCGCACAGATACGCAGTATTTT | many | TRBJ2-3 | TRBD1 | TRBV5-1
CASSRRTENTEAFF | TGTGCCAGCAGCCGACGGACGGAGAACACTGAAGCTTTCTTT | many | TRBJ1-1 | - | TRBV7-8
CDISDPRGGDTQYF | TGTGACATCAGTGATCCCCGAGGGGGGGATACACAGTATTTT | - | TRBJ2-3 | - | TRBV10-3
CAISESLAGGSSYNEQFF | TGTGCCATCAGTGAGTCACTAGCGGGGGGGTCGTCCTACAATGAGCAGTTCTTC | many | TRBJ2-1 | TRBD2 | TRBV10-3
CASSYLAGRYQETQYF | TGTGCCAGCAGTTACCTGGCGGGGAGGTACCAAGAGACCCAGTACTTC | many | TRBJ2-5 | - | TRBV12-3/TRBV12-4
CASSRAPRRDTIYF | TGTGCCAGCAGTCGGGCGCCTCGAAGGGACACCATATATTTT | many | TRBJ1-3 | - | TRBV6-6
CASRGGTPSNQPQHF | TGTGCCAGCAGGGGAGGGACACCAAGCAATCAGCCCCAGCATTTT | many | TRBJ1-5 | - | TRBV6-2/TRBV6-3
CASSVGAFYGDVNEQFF | TGTGCCAGCAGCGTTGGGGCCTTTTATGGGGACGTCAATGAGCAGTTCTTC | - | TRBJ2-1 | - | TRBV9
CASSLANGGVDYTF | TGCGCCAGCAGCTTGGCCAATGGAGGGGTCGACTACACCTTC | - | TRBJ1-2 | - | TRBV5-1
CASSKDRSIAASPSTDTQYF | TGTGCCAGCAGCAAAGACCGGTCCATAGCGGCCTCTCCTAGCACAGATACACAGTATTTT | - | TRBJ2-3 | - | TRBV21-1
CASSWTSGTQFF | TGTGCCAGCAGTTGGACTAGCGGAACCCAGTTCTTC | - | TRBJ2-1 | TRBD2 | TRBV12-3/TRBV12-4
CASSNSYEQYF | TGTGCCAGCAGCAACTCCTACGAGCAGTACTTC | many | TRBJ2-7 | - | TRBV14
CASSSTNEQYF | TGTGCCAGCAGCTCAACAAACGAGCAGTACTTC | many | TRBJ2-7 | - | TRBV7-9
CSARKTGRESYGYTF | TGCAGCGCCCGGAAAACAGGGAGAGAAAGCTATGGCTACACCTTC | - | TRBJ1-2 | - | TRBV29-1
CANSLSLGRDGSGELFF | TGTGCCAACAGTTTAAGTTTGGGGAGGGATGGCTCCGGGGAGCTGTTTTTT | - | TRBJ2-2 | TRBD2 | TRBV28